The sequence of this T cell receptor beta chain was determined in a study of regulatory T cells in long-lasting Graves disease. Libraries of TCR beta came from iRepertoire HTBI primers plus Arm-PCR of CDR3 regions. As processed by the authors: Identified segments across samples numbered more than 55 TRBV and approximately 14 TRBJ. TCRdb re-called the multiplex PCR reads with MiXCR, one entry per CDR3 protein. V and J calls and clone size were set by TCRdb, not the authors. The sample has roughly 420,000 distinct CDR3 sequences; around 17% are singletons. This sample's time point: newly diagnosed GD, antithyroid drugs for less than 3 months. The TCR library was made from RNA extracted from PBMCs. The CDR3 consists of 18 residues. Trimming removed 3 bases from V and 2 bases from J; junction bases left unmatched: 13. Germline V gene lookup returns CDR1 SGHRS and CDR2 YFSETQ. This clonotype was recorded many times.

The same data also went into a second study, on T cells in Graves' hyperthyroidism and ophthalmopathy.

The material was peripheral blood mononuclear cells (PBMCs), obtained at new diagnosis, from a patient treated with antithyroid drugs. The source of this sequence is a woman aged 25 to 45 with Graves disease. The chain employs TRBV5-1 and TRBJ2-3, with 9 bases that match TRBD1. CDR3 sequence reads: CASSSTDSGQGFTDTQYF. In DNA, the CDR3 is TGCGCCAGCAGCTCAACCGATTCAGGACAGGGGTTCACAGATACGCAGTATTTT.